The 12 T cell receptor beta chains listed next were all sequenced from one sample in a study of Ad26.COV2.S vaccination and SARS-CoV-2 variants. Documented treatment: around 19 received Ad26.COV2.S at low or high dose, single or two shots; 5 received placebo; per-sample allocation not given. Specimen acquisition occurred on day 63 following the initial vaccine or placebo injection. Clones were sequenced by immunoSEQ multiplex PCR, and TCRdb holds only the in-frame ones, with some missing. The sample holds around 400,000 clones, around nine tenths seen once. Sequences were derived from peripheral blood, sampled in a trial of Ad26.COV2.S vaccine versus placebo. The receptors stem from a person between 18 and 65 years old who received the Ad26.COV2.S COVID-19 vaccine or a placebo.

The chain recombines TRBV18 with TRBJ2-1; unclear D gene. CDR1 is KGHSH, CDR2 LQKENI, per germline. The germline V and J ends were trimmed by 3 bases and 7 bases, with 10 bases remaining between them. The CDR3 sequence is 13 residues long. CDR3 in amino acids: CASSPRLENEQFF. The CDR3 coding sequence is TGTGCCAGCTCACCCCGACTTGAGAATGAGCAGTTCTTC.

This chain joins TRBV3-1 (or the pseudogene TRBV3-2) and TRBJ2-5; D might be TRBD2 (5 bases). Germline CDR1 is LGHDT and CDR2 is YNNKEL (reference sequence). This CDR3 is 13 amino acids long. Trimming removed 3 bases from V and 13 bases from J, with 18 bases in between. The CDR3: CASSQGYADSRYF. The CDR3 coding sequence is TGTGCCAGCAGCCAGGGGTACGCGGACTCCCGGTACTTC.

This clone was seen more than once but under ten times. CDR3 residues: CASRGQGLYGYTF. The CDR3 DNA sequence: TGTGCCAGCCGAGGACAGGGCCTCTATGGCTACACCTTC. The J gene is TRBJ1-2, the V gene TRBV7-9; 8 bases fit TRBD1. The CDR3 extends over 13 amino acids. The V and J ends lost 8 bases and 4 bases, in that order; junction bases with no gene match: 6. Germline assignment: CDR1 SEHNR and CDR2 FQNEAQ (reference sequence). Supplemented by reference TRBV7-9 and TRBJ1-2, the full variable domain reads DTGVSQNPRHKITKRGQNVTFRCDPISEHNRLYWYRQTLGQGPEFLTYFQNEAQLEKSRLLSDRFSAERPKGSFSTLEIQRTEQGDSAMYLCASRGQGLYGYTFGSGTRLTVV.

The chain uses TRBV2 and TRBJ1-3; no clear D. V was cut by 7 bases and J by 0 bases, with 7 bases left in between. Germline CDR1 SNHLY, CDR2 FYNNEI. The CDR3 covers 13 residues. The CDR3 loop is CASKRDSGNTIYF. CDR3 bases: TGTGCCAGCAAGCGGGACTCTGGAAACACCATATATTTT.

The gene calls are TRBV5-6 and TRBJ2-2; possibly TRBD1 for D (6 bases). From germline, CDR1 is SGHDT and CDR2 YYEEEE. The CDR3 covers 14 residues. V lost 4 bases, J lost 7 bases, and 14 bases lay in between. CDR3 region: CASSLGGSIGELFF. Here the CDR3 DNA reads TGTGCCAGCAGCCTAGGGGGTAGCATCGGGGAGCTGTTTTTT.

The rearrangement links TRBV7-9 to TRBJ1-2; TRBD1 is a possible D gene (5 bases). Between the trimmed V and J ends, which lost 5 bases and 3 bases, there was a span of 10 bases. From germline, CDR1 is SEHNR and CDR2 FQNEAQ (reference sequence). CDR3 length: 13 amino acids. The CDR3 spells CASSAGLDYGYTF. The CDR3 DNA sequence: TGTGCCAGCAGCGCGGGACTAGACTATGGCTACACCTTC.

This chain uses TRBV28 with TRBJ1-2; TRBD1 might be the D (5 bases). CDR3 length: 13 amino acids. Trimming took off 6 bases at V and 4 bases at J, with 12 bases between the two ends. Germline CDR1 MDHEN, CDR2 SYDVKM. CDR3 in amino acids: CASRSPGGYGYTF. The CDR3 DNA is TGTGCCAGCAGGTCCCCTGGGGGCTATGGCTACACCTTC.

This chain connects TRBV28 to TRBJ2-7, with 8 positions matching TRBD1. The J segment lost 6 bases and the V segment lost 3 bases, leaving 4 bases of the junction unmatched. CDR1 and CDR2 from the germline V gene are MDHEN and SYDVKM. The CDR3 covers 13 residues. DNA of the CDR3: TGTGCCAGCAGTTTGACAGGGGTGGGCGAGCAGTACTTC. Its protein is CASSLTGVGEQYF.

The chain is built from TRBV2 and TRBJ2-2; 9 nucleotides match TRBD2. CDR1 is SNHLY and CDR2 is FYNNEI in the germline V gene. CDR3 size: 16 residues. With V trimmed by 2 bases and J by 1 base, 2 bases remained unmatched. The CDR3 sequence is CASSELTSGNTGELFF. CDR3 sequence (DNA): TGTGCCAGCAGTGAACTGACTAGCGGGAACACCGGGGAGCTGTTTTTT.

This chain links TRBV27 with TRBJ1-2; D may be TRBD1 (6 bases). Germline CDR1 is MNHEY and CDR2 is SMNVEV (reference sequence). The length of the CDR3 is 13 residues. Trimming left V 5 bases short and J 7 bases short, with 14 bases between. The CDR3 reads CASSPQGLAGYTF. Written as DNA, the CDR3 is TGTGCCAGCAGTCCCCAGGGGTTGGCTGGCTACACCTTC.

This clone occurred once. The chain links TRBV4-2 to TRBJ1-5; possible D gene TRBD1, 6 bases. This CDR3 is 15 amino acids long. Trimming took off 2 bases at V and 4 bases at J, with 12 bases between the two ends. CDR1 is LGHNA, CDR2 YNFKEQ, per germline. CDR3 amino acids: CASSQLTGTNQPQHF. The CDR3 nucleotides read TGTGCCAGCAGCCAACTCACAGGGACTAATCAGCCCCAGCATTTT.

The V and J genes are TRBV19 and TRBJ2-7, with 9 nucleotides matching TRBD2. J gave up 7 bases and V 9 bases, and 10 bases lay outside the gene matches. Germline lookup yields CDR1 LNHDA and CDR2 SQIVND (reference sequence). The CDR3 runs to 13 residues. The CDR3 DNA is TGTGCCAGCCAGCGGGAGGCGCTCGGGGAGCAGTACTTC. Translating it yields CASQREALGEQYF.